The 8 T cell receptor beta chains presented below share a single source sample, sequenced in a study of control samples from healthy donors and cancer patients. Profiling relied on immunoSEQ multiplex PCR, and the TCRdb table lists in-frame clones only, not all of them. The sample has 150,000 to 200,000 clones; around 87% are singletons. Sequenced material: blood. All receptors come from a woman aged 45-65 years in good health.

The chain uses TRBV28 and TRBJ2-7, with TRBD2 matching over 7 bases. V was pared by 4 bases and J by 5 bases, with 8 bases of the junction left unmatched. Per the germline V gene, CDR1 is MDHEN and CDR2 is SYDVKM. CDR3 size: 14 residues. The CDR3 nucleotides read TGTGCCAGCAGTTCGGGGGGAGATGAAAACGAGCAGTACTTC. Translating it yields CASSSGGDENEQYF. Filled out from reference TRBV28 and TRBJ2-7, the complete variable domain reads DVKVTQSSRYLVKRTGEKVFLECVQDMDHENMFWYRQDPGLGLRLIYFSYDVKMKEKGDIPEGYSVSREKKERFSLILESASTNQTSMYLCASSSGGDENEQYFGPGTRLTVT.

As to this clone: The same CDR3 is also encoded by other DNA sequences in this sample. The chain couples TRBV18 to TRBJ1-2, with 7 nucleotides matching TRBD1. Germline lookup yields CDR1 KGHSH and CDR2 LQKENI. V lost 3 bases to trimming and J lost 3 bases; unmatched junction nucleotides: 1. This CDR3 spans 13 amino acids. For the CDR3, the DNA is TGTGCCAGCTCACCTGGACAGGACTATGGCTACACCTTC. Its translation is CASSPGQDYGYTF.

The CDR3 is CASSSHRKAYEQYF. CDR3 DNA sequence: TGTGCCAGCAGCTCGCACAGGAAGGCCTACGAGCAGTACTTC. V usage is TRBV11-2 and J usage is TRBJ2-7; D might be TRBD1 (5 bases). The ends were cut back, 4 bases at V and 2 bases at J, with 12 bases in the middle. CDR1 and CDR2 (germline): SGHAT, FQNNGV. This CDR3 is built from 14 residues. Supplemented by reference TRBV11-2 and TRBJ2-7, the full variable domain reads EAGVAQSPRYKIIEKRQSVAFWCNPISGHATLYWYQQILGQGPKLLIQFQNNGVVDDSQLPKDRFSAERLKGVDSTLKIQPAKLEDSAVYLCASSSHRKAYEQYFGPGTRLTVT.

This chain joins TRBV30 and TRBJ1-5; possible D gene TRBD1, 6 bases. Germline CDR1 reads GTSNPN; CDR2 reads SVGIG (reference sequence). The CDR3 is made up of 13 amino acids. V lost 4 bases and J lost 1, with 8 bases in between. The CDR3 DNA is TGTGCCTGGAACAGGGAGAGCAATCAGCCCCAGCATTTT. Protein: CAWNRESNQPQHF.

The genes are TRBV24-1 and TRBJ1-5; 7 nucleotides align to TRBD1. The V segment lost 3 bases and the J segment 0 bases; nucleotides outside the gene matches: 4. Per germline, CDR1 KGHDR and CDR2 SFDVKD. The CDR3 is 16 amino acids. The CDR3 spells CATSDDRDHSNQPQHF. CDR3 DNA: TGTGCCACCAGTGATGACAGGGATCATAGCAATCAGCCCCAGCATTTT.

J is TRBJ1-4 and V is TRBV18; D ambiguous. CDR3 size: 17 residues. Per the germline V gene, CDR1 is KGHSH and CDR2 is LQKENI. V was cut by 0 bases and J by 0 bases, with 11 bases left in between. In nucleotides, the CDR3 is TGTGCCAGCTCACCACCGAATCCCGGGCCAACTAATGAAAAACTGTTTTTT. Translating it yields CASSPPNPGPTNEKLFF. The full variable domain, in which reference TRBV18 and TRBJ1-4 provide the parts outside the CDR3, is NAGVMQNPRHLVRRRGQEARLRCSPMKGHSHVYWYRQLPEEGLKFMVYLQKENIIDESGMPKERFSAEFPKEGPSILRIQQVVRGDSAAYFCASSPPNPGPTNEKLFFGSGTQLSVL.

The chain combines TRBV5-4 with TRBJ2-1, with TRBD1 identical over 11 bases. The CDR3 is made up of 13 amino acids. Losses at the gene ends were 3 bases for V and 8 bases for J; bases not matched to a gene: 1. Germline CDR1 SGHNT, CDR2 YYREEE (reference sequence). The DNA of the CDR3 is TGTGCCAGCAGCTGGACAGGGGGCGATGAGCAGTTCTTC. It encodes CASSWTGGDEQFF. Using reference TRBV5-4 and TRBJ2-1 for the parts outside the CDR3, the full variable domain is ETGVTQSPTHLIKTRGQQVTLRCSSQSGHNTVSWYQQALGQGPQFIFQYYREEENGRGNFPPRFSGLQFPNYSSELNVNALELDDSALYLCASSWTGGDEQFFGPGTRLTVL.

This chain links TRBV5-4 with TRBJ2-2; 7 bases map to TRBD1. The V and J ends lost 0 bases and 1 base, in that order; junction bases with no gene match: 3. This CDR3 contains 16 residues. Germline CDR1 is SGHNT and CDR2 is YYREEE (reference sequence). The CDR3 region is CASSLDPGGNTGELFF. The CDR3 DNA sequence: TGTGCCAGCAGCTTGGATCCAGGGGGGAACACCGGGGAGCTGTTTTTT.